A single sample is the source of the 15 T cell receptor beta chains below, sequenced in a study of cytomegalovirus exposure and HLA in healthy donors. Researchers ran the PCR with 60 Vbeta and 13 Jbeta primers. Profiled with immunoSEQ multiplex PCR; TCRdb holds only in-frame clones, not every one. This sample has approximately 170,000 clones, with less than 75% found just once. The sequencing sample was made of PBMCs. The receptors stem from a girl aged 10 to 17 in good health and CMV-seronegative.

The genes are TRBV9 and TRBJ2-1; no definite D call. CDR3 length: 15 residues. Germline loops: CDR1 SGDLS, CDR2 YYNGEE. Trimming pared 0 bases from V and 4 bases from J, leaving 11 bases between. The CDR3 here is CASSVGSGLYNEQFF. The CDR3 coding sequence is TGTGCCAGCAGCGTAGGATCCGGGTTGTACAATGAGCAGTTCTTC.

The CDR3 nucleotides read TGCGCCAGCAGTTTTATAGCGGGGGGCACAGATACGCAGTATTTT. Amino acids: CASSFIAGGTDTQYF. This sequence joins TRBV5-1 and TRBJ2-3; 9 nucleotides align to TRBD2. This CDR3 has 15 residues. With V trimmed by 5 bases and J by 1 base, 5 bases remained unmatched. CDR1 and CDR2 from the germline V gene are SGHRS and YFSETQ.

The J gene is TRBJ2-1, the V gene TRBV5-1; TRBD1 agrees at 11 bases. The CDR3 totals 14 residues. The germline V gene encodes CDR1 SGHRS and CDR2 YFSETQ. Trimming at V came to 6 bases and at J to 8 bases, leaving 7 bases not matched to a gene. Here the CDR3 reads CASMGTGGRDEQFF. The CDR3 DNA reads as TGCGCCAGCATGGGGACAGGGGGTAGAGATGAGCAGTTCTTC.

The V and J genes are TRBV5-1 and TRBJ1-4; D unclear. The V end was cut by 0 bases, the J end by 5 bases, with 8 bases between. Germline assignment: CDR1 SGHRS and CDR2 YFSETQ. The CDR3 extends over 14 amino acids. The chain's CDR3 is CASSLDMENEKLFF. For the CDR3, the DNA is TGCGCCAGCAGCTTGGACATGGAGAATGAAAAACTGTTTTTT. The full variable domain, with the rest looked up from reference TRBV5-1 and TRBJ1-4, is KAGVTQTPRYLIKTRGQQVTLSCSPISGHRSVSWYQQTPGQGLQFLFEYFSETQRNKGNFPGRFSGRQFSNSRSEMNVSTLELGDSALYLCASSLDMENEKLFFGSGTQLSVL.

This clone appeared once. This rearrangement joins TRBV7-9 to TRBJ2-3, with 9 bases fitting TRBD2. Looked up from germline, CDR1 is SEHNR and CDR2 is FQNEAQ (reference sequence). V lost 1 base and J lost 2; bases outside the gene matches: 10. The CDR3 loop spans 18 amino acids. The CDR3 DNA follows: TGTGCCAGCAGCTTAGTCGTCGGTCTAGCGGGGAACACAGATACGCAGTATTTT. As protein: CASSLVVGLAGNTDTQYF.

J is TRBJ2-3 and V is TRBV29-1, with 7 bases fitting TRBD2. With V trimmed by 4 bases and J by 1 base, 8 bases remained unmatched. This CDR3 is built from 15 residues. Germline CDR1 is SQVTM and CDR2 is ANQGSEA. CDR3 amino acids: CSVGFSAGGTDTQYF. The CDR3 DNA sequence: TGCAGCGTTGGGTTTTCGGCGGGGGGCACAGATACGCAGTATTTT.

This rearrangement joins TRBV5-1 to TRBJ2-7; TRBD1 aligns across 7 bases. Losses at the gene ends were 0 bases for V and 2 bases for J; bases not matched to a gene: 5. CDR1 is SGHRS and CDR2 is YFSETQ in the germline V gene. The CDR3 runs 15 residues. The DNA for the CDR3 is TGCGCCAGCAGCTTGGTGGCAGGGGGACCCTACGAGCAGTACTTC. Amino acids: CASSLVAGGPYEQYF.

This clone occurred once. The J gene is TRBJ1-1, the V gene TRBV7-7; 8 bases are shared with TRBD1. The germline gives CDR1 SSHAT, CDR2 FNYEAQ (reference sequence). Losses at the gene ends were 5 bases for V and 4 bases for J; bases not matched to a gene: 3. The CDR3 is made up of 13 amino acids. DNA of the CDR3: TGTGCCAGCAGCGCCGGGACAGGCACTGAAGCTTTCTTT. Translating gives CASSAGTGTEAFF.

The table lists this clone with a few counts. The chain carries TRBV2 and TRBJ2-1, with TRBD2 identical over 12 bases. Germline V gives CDR1 SNHLY, CDR2 FYNNEI. This CDR3 spans 13 amino acids. J was trimmed by 10 bases and V by 7 bases; bases with no gene match: 5. CDR3 nucleotide sequence: TGTGCCAGCATGGGACTAGCGGGTGAAGAGCAGTTCTTC. This codes for CASMGLAGEEQFF. Full variable domain (missing parts from reference TRBV2 and TRBJ2-1): EPEVTQTPSHQVTQMGQEVILRCVPISNHLYFYWYRQILGQKVEFLVSFYNNEISEKSEIFDDQFSVERPDGSNFTLKIRSTKLEDSAMYFCASMGLAGEEQFFGPGTRLTVL.

This clone came up a few times. This chain uses TRBV2 with TRBJ1-2; D not resolved. The V and J ends lost 2 bases and 8 bases respectively, with 15 bases between them. The CDR3 contains 14 residues. Per the germline V gene, CDR1 is SNHLY and CDR2 is FYNNEI. The CDR3 region has the DNA TGTGCCAGCAGTGAATATCGTATGGGAGACGGCTACACCTTC. Residues: CASSEYRMGDGYTF.

The chain joins TRBV5-1 to TRBJ1-2; D might be TRBD1 (6 bases). The CDR3 sequence is 14 residues long. Germline assignment: CDR1 SGHRS and CDR2 YFSETQ. Trimming stripped 6 bases from V and 1 base from J, with 13 bases between. CDR3 DNA sequence: TGCGCCAGCAAGCAGGGGCCCCTTAACTATGGCTACACCTTC. Amino acid sequence: CASKQGPLNYGYTF.

This clone has a handful of counts. The chain is built from TRBV4-1 and TRBJ1-2; 10 bases are a match to TRBD1. Losses at the gene ends were 2 bases for V and 0 bases for J; bases not matched to a gene: 6. Germline CDR1 and CDR2: MGHRA and YSYEKL. The CDR3 extends over 17 amino acids. CDR3 nucleotides: TGCGCCAGCAGCCAACCCGGGACAGGGGAAGCTAACTATGGCTACACCTTC. Protein: CASSQPGTGEANYGYTF.

This rearrangement joins TRBV11-2 to TRBJ2-2; D remains ambiguous. Germline V gene lookup returns CDR1 SGHAT and CDR2 FQNNGV. Deletions cut 5 bases from V and 1 base from J, with 8 bases between. The CDR3 covers 14 residues. The CDR3 here is CASSPAMNTGELFF. The CDR3 nucleotides are TGTGCCAGCAGCCCCGCGATGAACACCGGGGAGCTGTTTTTT.

The chain is built from TRBV19 and TRBJ1-1; D gene ambiguous. Trimming left V 3 bases short and J 11 bases short, with 13 bases between. Germline V gene data show CDR1 as LNHDA and CDR2 as SQIVND (reference sequence). The CDR3 extends over 12 amino acids. The CDR3 reads CASSMSPGVAFF. The CDR3 DNA sequence: TGTGCCAGTAGTATGTCGCCGGGAGTGGCTTTCTTT.

The chain carries TRBV19 and TRBJ2-1; tentative D call: TRBD2 (5 bases). The CDR3 is 13 residues long. CDR1 LNHDA and CDR2 SQIVND come from the germline V gene (reference sequence). V lost 5 bases to trimming and J lost 10 bases, with 15 bases between them. CDR3 bases: TGTGCCAGTAGTCCAGGAATGAGCGGCGAGCAGTTCTTC. Translation: CASSPGMSGEQFF.